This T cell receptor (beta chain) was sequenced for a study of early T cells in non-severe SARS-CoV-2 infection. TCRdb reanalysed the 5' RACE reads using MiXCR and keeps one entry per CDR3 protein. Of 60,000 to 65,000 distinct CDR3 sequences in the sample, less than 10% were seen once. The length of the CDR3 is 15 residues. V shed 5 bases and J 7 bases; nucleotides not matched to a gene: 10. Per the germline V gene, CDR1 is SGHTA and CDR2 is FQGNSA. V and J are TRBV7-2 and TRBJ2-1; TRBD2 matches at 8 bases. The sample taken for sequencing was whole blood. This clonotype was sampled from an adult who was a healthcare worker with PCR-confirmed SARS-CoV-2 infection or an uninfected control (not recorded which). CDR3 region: CASSLERGTSNEQFF. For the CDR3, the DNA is TGTGCCAGCAGCCTGGAGCGGGGGACAAGTAATGAGCAGTTCTTC.